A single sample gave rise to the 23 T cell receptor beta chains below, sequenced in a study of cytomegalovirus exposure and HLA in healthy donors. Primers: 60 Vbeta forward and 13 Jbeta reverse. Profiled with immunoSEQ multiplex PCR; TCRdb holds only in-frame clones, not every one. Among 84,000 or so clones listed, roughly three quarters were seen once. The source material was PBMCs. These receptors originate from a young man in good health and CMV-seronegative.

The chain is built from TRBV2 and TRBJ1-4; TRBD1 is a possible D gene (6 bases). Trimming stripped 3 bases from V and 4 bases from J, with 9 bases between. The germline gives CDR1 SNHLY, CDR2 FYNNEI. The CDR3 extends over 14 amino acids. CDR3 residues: CASSDGQSNEKLFF. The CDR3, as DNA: TGTGCCAGCAGTGACGGACAGAGTAATGAAAAACTGTTTTTT.

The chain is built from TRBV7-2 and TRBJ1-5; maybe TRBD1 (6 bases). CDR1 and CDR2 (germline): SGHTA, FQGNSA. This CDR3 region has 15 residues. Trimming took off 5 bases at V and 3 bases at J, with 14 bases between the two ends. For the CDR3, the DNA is TGTGCCAGCAGCATCACAGGGTTGGACAATCAGCCCCAGCATTTT. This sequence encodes CASSITGLDNQPQHF. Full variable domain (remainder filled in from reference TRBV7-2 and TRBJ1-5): GAGVSQSPSNKVTEKGKDVELRCDPISGHTALYWYRQSLGQGLEFLIYFQGNSAPDKSGLPSDRFSAERTGGSVSTLTIQRTQQEDSAVYLCASSITGLDNQPQHFGDGTRLSIL.

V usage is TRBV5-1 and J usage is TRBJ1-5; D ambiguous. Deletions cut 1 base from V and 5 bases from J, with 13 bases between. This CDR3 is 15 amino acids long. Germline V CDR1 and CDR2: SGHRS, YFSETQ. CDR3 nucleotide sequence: TGCGCCAGCAGCTTGATACTCAGGTCTGATCAGCCCCAGCATTTT. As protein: CASSLILRSDQPQHF.

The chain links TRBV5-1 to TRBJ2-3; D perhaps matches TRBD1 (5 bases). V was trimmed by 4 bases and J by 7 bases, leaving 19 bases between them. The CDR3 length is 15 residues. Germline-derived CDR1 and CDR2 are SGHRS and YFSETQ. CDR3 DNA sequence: TGCGCCAGCAGCGATGGTGACAGCTCTACCCATACGCAGTATTTT. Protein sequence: CASSDGDSSTHTQYF.

CDR3 nucleotides: TGTGCCAGCAGTTTCTTCTACGAGCAGTACTTC. Residues: CASSFFYEQYF. The chain uses TRBV28 and TRBJ2-7; no clear D gene. The CDR3 is 11 amino acids. The V gene's germline CDR1 is MDHEN and CDR2 SYDVKM. Trimming cost V 3 bases and J 3 bases, with 3 bases left between them.

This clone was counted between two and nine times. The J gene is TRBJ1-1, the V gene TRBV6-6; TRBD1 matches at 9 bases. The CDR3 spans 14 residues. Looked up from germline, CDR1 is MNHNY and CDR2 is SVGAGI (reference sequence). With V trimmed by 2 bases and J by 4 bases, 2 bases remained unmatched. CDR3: CASSYGTGTTEAFF. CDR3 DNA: TGTGCCAGCAGTTACGGGACAGGGACCACTGAAGCTTTCTTT.

This CDR3 is CASVGQHQDEQYF. The CDR3 region has the DNA TGTGCCAGCGTGGGCCAACACCAGGACGAGCAGTACTTC. The chain joins TRBV2 to TRBJ2-7; D is ambiguous. This CDR3 contains 13 residues. CDR1 is SNHLY and CDR2 is FYNNEI in the germline V gene. Trimming cost V 8 bases and J 5 bases, with 16 bases left between them.

CDR3 protein: CASSQEGASNQPQHF. Written as DNA, the CDR3 is TGTGCCAGCTCACAGGAGGGAGCCAGCAATCAGCCCCAGCATTTT. The V and J genes are TRBV18 and TRBJ1-5; no clear D. This CDR3 has 15 amino acids. The V gene's germline CDR1 is KGHSH and CDR2 LQKENI. Trimming left V 4 bases short and J 1 base short, with 11 bases between.

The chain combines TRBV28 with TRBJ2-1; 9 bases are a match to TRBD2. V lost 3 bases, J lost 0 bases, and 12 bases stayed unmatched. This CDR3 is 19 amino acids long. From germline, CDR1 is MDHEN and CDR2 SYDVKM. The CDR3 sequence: CASSFEILSGSGSYNEQFF. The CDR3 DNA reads TGTGCCAGCAGTTTCGAAATACTTAGCGGGAGCGGCTCCTACAATGAGCAGTTCTTC.

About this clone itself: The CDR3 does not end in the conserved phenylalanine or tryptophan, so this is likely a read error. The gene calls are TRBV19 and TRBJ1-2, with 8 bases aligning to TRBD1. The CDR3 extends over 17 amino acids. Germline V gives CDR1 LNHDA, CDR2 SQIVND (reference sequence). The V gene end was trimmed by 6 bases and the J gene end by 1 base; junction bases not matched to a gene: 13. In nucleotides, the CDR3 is TGTGCCAGTAGCCCAGGGGGCCTCGGTACTTTTAACTATGGCTACACCCTC. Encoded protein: CASSPGGLGTFNYGYTL.

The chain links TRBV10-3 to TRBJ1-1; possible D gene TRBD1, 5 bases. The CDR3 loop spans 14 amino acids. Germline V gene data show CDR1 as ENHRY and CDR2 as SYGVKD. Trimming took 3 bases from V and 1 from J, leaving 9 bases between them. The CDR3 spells CAISDRGKNTEAFF. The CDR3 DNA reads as TGTGCCATCAGTGATCGGGGGAAGAACACTGAAGCTTTCTTT.

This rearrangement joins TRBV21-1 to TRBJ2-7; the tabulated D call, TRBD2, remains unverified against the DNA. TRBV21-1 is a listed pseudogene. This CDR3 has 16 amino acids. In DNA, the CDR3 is TGTGCCAGCAGCTGTCGGACTAGCGGGATTCGTCGCGAGCAGTACTTC. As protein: CASSCRTSGIRREQYF.

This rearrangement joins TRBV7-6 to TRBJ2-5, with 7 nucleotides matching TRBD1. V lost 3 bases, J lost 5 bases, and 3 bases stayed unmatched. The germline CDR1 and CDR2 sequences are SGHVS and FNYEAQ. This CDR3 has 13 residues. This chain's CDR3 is CASSLTGSETQYF. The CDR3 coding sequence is TGTGCCAGCAGCTTGACAGGGTCTGAGACCCAGTACTTC.

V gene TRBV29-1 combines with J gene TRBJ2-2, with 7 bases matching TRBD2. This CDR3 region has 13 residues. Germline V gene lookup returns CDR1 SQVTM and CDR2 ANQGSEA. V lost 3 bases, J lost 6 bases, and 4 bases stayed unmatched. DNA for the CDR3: TGCAGCGTTGAGGGAGGGATTCCCGGGGAGCTGTTTTTT. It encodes CSVEGGIPGELFF.

The CDR3 DNA follows: TGTGCCAGCAGTTCAGGATCTCTCTCCCCCTACGAGCAGTACTTC. Its translation is CASSSGSLSPYEQYF. The rearrangement links TRBV6-5 to TRBJ2-7; no definite D call. Trimming stripped 4 bases from V and 2 bases from J, with 15 bases between. Germline assignment: CDR1 MNHEY and CDR2 SVGAGI. The CDR3 loop spans 15 amino acids.

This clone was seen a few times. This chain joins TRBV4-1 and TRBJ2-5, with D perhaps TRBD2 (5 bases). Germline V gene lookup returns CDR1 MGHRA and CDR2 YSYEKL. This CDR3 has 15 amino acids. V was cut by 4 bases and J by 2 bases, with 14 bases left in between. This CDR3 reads CASSPNMGSQETQYF. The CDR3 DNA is TGCGCCAGCAGCCCCAACATGGGGAGTCAAGAGACCCAGTACTTC.

CDR3 DNA sequence: TGTGCCAGCAGCTCCTCCGGGACACTGGAGCAGTTCTTC. Its translation: CASSSSGTLEQFF. V usage is TRBV7-6 and J usage is TRBJ2-1; D might be TRBD1 (6 bases). The ends were cut back, 4 bases at V and 10 bases at J, with 14 bases in the middle. The CDR3 contains 13 residues. The V gene's germline CDR1 is SGHVS and CDR2 FNYEAQ.

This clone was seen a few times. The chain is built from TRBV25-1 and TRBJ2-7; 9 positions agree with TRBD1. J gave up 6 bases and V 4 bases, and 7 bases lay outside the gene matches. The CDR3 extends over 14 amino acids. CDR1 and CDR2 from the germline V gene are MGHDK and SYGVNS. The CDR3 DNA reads TGTGCCAGCAGTGGGACGGACAGGGGCTTCGAGCAGTACTTC. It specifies CASSGTDRGFEQYF.

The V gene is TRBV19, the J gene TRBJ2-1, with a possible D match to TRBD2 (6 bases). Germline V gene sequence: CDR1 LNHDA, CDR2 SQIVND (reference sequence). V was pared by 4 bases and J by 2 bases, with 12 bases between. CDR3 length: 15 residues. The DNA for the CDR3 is TGTGCCAGTAGTAGCGGGGTCAGGGCCTACAATGAGCAGTTCTTC. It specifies CASSSGVRAYNEQFF.

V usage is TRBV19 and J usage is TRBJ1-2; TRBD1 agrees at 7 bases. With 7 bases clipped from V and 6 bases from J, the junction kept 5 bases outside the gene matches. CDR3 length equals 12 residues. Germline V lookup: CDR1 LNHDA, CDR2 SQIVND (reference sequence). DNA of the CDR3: TGTGCCAGTACGACAGGGTACGATGGCTACACCTTC. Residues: CASTTGYDGYTF.

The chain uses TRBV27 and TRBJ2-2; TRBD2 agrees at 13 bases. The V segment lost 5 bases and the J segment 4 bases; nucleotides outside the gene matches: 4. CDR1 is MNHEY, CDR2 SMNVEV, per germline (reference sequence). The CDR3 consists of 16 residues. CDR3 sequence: CASSKGLAGITGELFF. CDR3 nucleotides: TGTGCCAGCAGTAAGGGACTAGCGGGAATCACCGGGGAGCTGTTTTTT.

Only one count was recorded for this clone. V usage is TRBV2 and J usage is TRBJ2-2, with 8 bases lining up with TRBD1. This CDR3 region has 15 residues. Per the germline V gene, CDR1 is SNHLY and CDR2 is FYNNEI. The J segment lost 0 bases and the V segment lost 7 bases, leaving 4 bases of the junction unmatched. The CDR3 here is CASTPDRANTGELFF. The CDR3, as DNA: TGTGCCAGCACCCCGGACAGGGCGAACACCGGGGAGCTGTTTTTT.

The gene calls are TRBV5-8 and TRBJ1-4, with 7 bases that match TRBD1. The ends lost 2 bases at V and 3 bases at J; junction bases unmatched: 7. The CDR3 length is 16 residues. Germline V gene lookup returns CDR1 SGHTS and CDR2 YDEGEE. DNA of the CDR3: TGTGCCAGCAGCTTTTTGTCGGGACAGTCTAATGAAAAACTGTTTTTT. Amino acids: CASSFLSGQSNEKLFF. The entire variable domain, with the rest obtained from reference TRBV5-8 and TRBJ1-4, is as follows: EAGVTQSPTHLIKTRGQQATLRCSPISGHTSVYWYQQALGLGLQFLLWYDEGEERNRGNFPPRFSGRQFPNYSSELNVNALELEDSALYLCASSFLSGQSNEKLFFGSGTQLSVL.